This TCR beta chain is from a study of T cells in women clearing cervical HPV infection. The overall study: Controls' single incident HPV16 infection cleared within 12 months without precancer. The study's findings and limits: Repertoire richness, not evenness, was significantly elevated in CIN3+ cases versus controls.

All participants had a single incident cervical HPV16 infection, and prevalent HPV16 infections were excluded. A note on this clone: What it binds is not known.

Clones were read by immunoSEQ multiplex PCR, and TCRdb kept only the in-frame ones, dropping some. The ten most abundant clones cover approximately 5.5% of a sample with about 39,000 clones. The sample taken for sequencing was blood buffy coat. This clonotype was sampled from a woman between 18 and 70 years old with a cervical HPV16 infection that either progressed to CIN3+ or cleared (not recorded which).

The CDR3 sequence is CSAGTSRDYNEQFF. CDR3 bases read: TGCAGTGCTGGGACTAGCAGAGACTACAATGAG. The chain carries TRBV20-1 and TRBJ2-1; 9 positions agree with TRBD2. The CDR3 goes on 3 residues after the read ends, and that part is filled in from the germline J gene. This CDR3 region has 14 residues. V shed 5 bases and J 3 bases; nucleotides not matched to a gene: 5. Germline V gene sequence: CDR1 DFQATT, CDR2 SNEGSKA (reference sequence).